These 17 T cell receptor beta chains share one sample of origin, sequenced in a study of cytomegalovirus exposure and HLA in healthy donors. A multiplex PCR was run with 60 Vbeta primers and 13 Jbeta primers. Profiled with immunoSEQ multiplex PCR; TCRdb holds only in-frame clones, not every one. The sample records 150,000 or so clones, approximately 86% being singletons. Input material: PBMCs. Every receptor here comes from a male donor in good health and CMV-seronegative.

The genes are TRBV4-3 and TRBJ2-3, with TRBD2 identical over 9 bases. Germline lookup yields CDR1 LGHNA and CDR2 YSLEER. The length of the CDR3 is 16 residues. Losses at the gene ends were 2 bases for V and 5 bases for J; bases not matched to a gene: 8. The CDR3 sequence: CASSQLGIAGEDTQYF. CDR3 sequence (DNA): TGCGCCAGCAGCCAACTAGGAATAGCGGGAGAAGATACGCAGTATTTT.

This rearrangement joins TRBV27 to TRBJ2-3; 9 bases line up with TRBD1. V shed 5 bases, J shed 0 bases, and the junction held 6 bases outside the gene matches. Germline loops: CDR1 MNHEY, CDR2 SMNVEV (reference sequence). The CDR3 consists of 16 residues. The CDR3 spells CASSARDRVSTDTQYF. DNA of the CDR3: TGTGCCAGCAGTGCCCGGGACAGGGTCAGCACAGATACGCAGTATTTT.

The V call is TRBV5-1, the J call TRBJ2-5, with D hard to call. Trimming removed 0 bases at V and 2 bases at J, with 5 bases between. Germline V gene lookup returns CDR1 SGHRS and CDR2 YFSETQ. The CDR3 spans 13 residues. The CDR3 reads CASSLDRQETQYF. CDR3 DNA: TGCGCCAGCAGCTTGGACAGACAAGAGACCCAGTACTTC.

V and J are TRBV4-2 and TRBJ2-7; D may be TRBD2 (6 bases). Germline V lookup: CDR1 LGHNA, CDR2 YNFKEQ. V dropped 4 bases and J dropped 6 bases, with 25 bases sitting between them. This CDR3 spans 17 amino acids. CDR3 sequence (DNA): TGTGCCAGCAGCCCCTACGGCACCACCGGGAGTTCTTGCGAGCAGTACTTC. Amino acid sequence: CASSPYGTTGSSCEQYF.

The chain recombines TRBV18 with TRBJ1-1; TRBD1 agrees at 7 bases. The CDR3 covers 12 residues. Germline V gene data show CDR1 as KGHSH and CDR2 as LQKENI. V lost 9 bases, J lost 10 bases, and 11 bases stayed unmatched. The CDR3 here is CASSLPQGVAFF. In DNA form, the CDR3 reads TGTGCCAGTTCTCTACCTCAGGGGGTAGCTTTCTTT.

V is TRBV5-4 and J is TRBJ2-3, with D maybe TRBD2 (6 bases). Germline CDR1 reads SGHNT; CDR2 reads YYREEE (reference sequence). Trimming removed 4 bases at V and 6 bases at J, with 21 bases between. The CDR3 spans 16 residues. This CDR3 is CASSENRVGGADTQYF. The CDR3 nucleotides are TGTGCCAGCAGCGAAAACCGAGTCGGGGGTGCGGATACGCAGTATTTT.

This clone was observed a few times. The chain is built from TRBV29-1 and TRBJ2-5, with D perhaps matching TRBD2 (5 bases). Trimming pared 7 bases from V and 4 bases from J, leaving 22 bases between. CDR1 and CDR2 (germline): SQVTM, ANQGSEA. The CDR3 contains 15 residues. The CDR3 loop reads CSATAGSLSGETQYF. The CDR3 DNA sequence: TGCAGCGCCACGGCGGGTTCACTATCAGGAGAGACCCAGTACTTC.

The chain recombines TRBV7-2 with TRBJ2-2, with D perhaps TRBD2 (6 bases). Trimming left V 5 bases short and J 6 bases short, with 13 bases between. The CDR3 runs 14 residues. Germline assignment: CDR1 SGHTA and CDR2 FQGNSA. In nucleotides, the CDR3 is TGTGCCAGCAGCCGGGAGTCCATGCCCGGGGAGCTGTTTTTT. As protein: CASSRESMPGELFF.

V usage is TRBV4-3 and J usage is TRBJ2-2; D gene uncertain. There are 16 residues in the CDR3. V lost 0 bases to trimming and J lost 2 bases, with 10 bases between them. CDR1 and CDR2 from the germline V gene are LGHNA and YSLEER. For the CDR3, the DNA is TGCGCCAGCAGCCAAGAACCCAGGCCAAACACCGGGGAGCTGTTTTTT. Residues: CASSQEPRPNTGELFF.

This clone was detected only once. The chain joins TRBV6-5 to TRBJ1-1, with a weak D call TRBD1 (5 bases). This CDR3 spans 13 amino acids. Germline CDR1 reads MNHEY; CDR2 reads SVGAGI. Trimming stripped 2 bases from V and 3 bases from J, with 7 bases between. The chain's CDR3 is CASSYGGDTEAFF. The CDR3 DNA is TGTGCCAGCAGTTACGGGGGGGACACTGAAGCTTTCTTT.

The sample holds one count of this clone. The chain employs TRBV19 and TRBJ2-5, with D unclear. CDR3 length: 15 amino acids. Looked up from germline, CDR1 is LNHDA and CDR2 is SQIVND (reference sequence). V lost 4 bases to trimming and J lost 2 bases, with 14 bases between them. CDR3 sequence reads: CASSTLEVQQETQYF. CDR3 sequence (DNA): TGTGCCAGTAGTACTCTTGAGGTTCAACAAGAGACCCAGTACTTC.

Here the CDR3 DNA reads TGTGCCAGCAGTTTCGCGGTCAGCAACCATGAGCAGTTCTTC. Protein sequence: CASSFAVSNHEQFF. The chain joins TRBV28 to TRBJ2-1; no clear D gene. The V gene lost 3 bases and the J gene lost 8 bases, with 14 bases spanning the gap. The V gene's germline CDR1 is MDHEN and CDR2 SYDVKM. The CDR3 consists of 14 residues.

The V and J genes are TRBV7-9 and TRBJ1-2, with D possibly being TRBD1 (5 bases). The CDR3 spans 12 residues. From germline, CDR1 is SEHNR and CDR2 FQNEAQ (reference sequence). V was trimmed by 1 base and J by 6 bases, leaving 6 bases between them. The CDR3 sequence is CASSLGGDGYTF. The CDR3 bases are TGTGCCAGCAGCTTAGGGGGCGATGGCTACACCTTC. The full variable domain, completed using reference TRBV7-9 and TRBJ1-2, is DTGVSQNPRHKITKRGQNVTFRCDPISEHNRLYWYRQTLGQGPEFLTYFQNEAQLEKSRLLSDRFSAERPKGSFSTLEIQRTEQGDSAMYLCASSLGGDGYTFGSGTRLTVV.

The chain has TRBV29-1 and TRBJ2-7, with D maybe TRBD2 (6 bases). The CDR3 extends over 15 amino acids. The germline CDR1 and CDR2 sequences are SQVTM and ANQGSEA. With 3 bases removed from V and 0 bases from J, the gap between germline ends came to 15 bases. CDR3 protein: CSVELARDPSYEQYF. The CDR3, as DNA: TGCAGCGTTGAGTTAGCGCGGGACCCCTCCTACGAGCAGTACTTC.

The chain has TRBV7-9 and TRBJ1-5; D might be TRBD1 (6 bases). V lost 5 bases and J lost 0, with 14 bases in between. This CDR3 region has 16 residues. Germline assignment: CDR1 SEHNR and CDR2 FQNEAQ (reference sequence). CDR3: CASSPLTGPSNQPQHF. Written as DNA, the CDR3 is TGTGCCAGCAGCCCACTGACAGGCCCTAGCAATCAGCCCCAGCATTTT.

The V gene is TRBV15, the J gene TRBJ2-3, with TRBD2 matching 8 bases. CDR3 size: 15 residues. Germline V lookup: CDR1 LNHNV, CDR2 YYDKDF (reference sequence). Losses at the gene ends were 8 bases for V and 3 bases for J; bases not matched to a gene: 10. CDR3 residues: CATGKGSGITDTQYF. The CDR3 DNA reads as TGTGCCACCGGTAAGGGTAGCGGGATAACAGATACGCAGTATTTT.

This clone occurred a few times. In nucleotides, the CDR3 is TGTGCCAGCAGCTTCTTTGACACCATATATTTT. This gives the protein CASSFFDTIYF. The chain uses TRBV11-1 and TRBJ1-3, with D unresolved. This CDR3 comprises 11 residues. V shed 3 bases and J shed 8 bases, with 5 bases lying between them. The germline CDR1 and CDR2 sequences are SGHAT and FQDESV (reference sequence).